Below are 15 T cell receptor beta chains sequenced from a single sample in a study of CXCR3-negative and CXCR3-positive naive CD8 T cells. Study-level points and caveats: Researchers report that CXCR3-positive naive cells carry more hydrophobic TRB CDR3s than CXCR3-negative naive cells.

These receptors are not linked to any known antigen. UMI labels and 5' RACE were used to prepare the TRB cDNA libraries. TCRdb reprocessed the 5' RACE reads; each CDR3 protein has one entry and no DNA is given. This table lists around 63,000 distinct CDR3 sequences. Sequencing input: naive CXCR3+ CD8+ T cells from blood. Indicated subset: CD45RO-CCR7+CD27+CD95- naive CD8+ T cells expressing CXCR3 (TNR3+). These receptors were taken from a human donor in good health. Some clones in this sample may be carry-over from other donors' samples.

The rearrangement joins TRBV9 to TRBJ2-1; TCRdb proposes TRBD1, but this gene call is untestable without DNA. Per germline, CDR1 SGDLS and CDR2 YYNGEE. This CDR3 is 14 amino acids long. The CDR3 here is CASSDTLGGYEQFF.

This chain joins TRBV5-1 and TRBJ2-7; TCRdb indicates TRBD1, and absent DNA this call remains unverified. Germline V CDR1 and CDR2: SGHRS, YFSETQ. This CDR3 is 14 amino acids long. The CDR3 here is CASSLGDGTYEQYF.

The chain carries TRBV7-2 and TRBJ2-7; TCRdb calls TRBD2, which cannot be checked without DNA. Germline V gene sequence: CDR1 SGHTA, CDR2 FQGNSA. CDR3 length: 15 residues. CDR3: CASSSLAGVFHEQYF.

J is TRBJ2-2 and V is TRBV6-5; without DNA, the TCRdb call of TRBD1 cannot be checked. The CDR3 runs to 18 residues. Germline V gene data show CDR1 as MNHEY and CDR2 as SVGAGI. CDR3 sequence: CASSYTSWTGANTGELFF.

The chain has TRBV4-3 and TRBJ2-7; with no DNA, the TCRdb D assignment of TRBD1 cannot be verified. Germline assignment: CDR1 LGHNA and CDR2 YSLEER. The CDR3 runs to 15 residues. CDR3 residues: CASSPGQGFPYEQHF.

V gene TRBV23-1 combines with J gene TRBJ2-5; absent DNA, TCRdb's TRBD1 call cannot be checked. Being an ORF, TRBV23-1 has a function that is uncertain. The CDR3 spans 18 residues. The CDR3 sequence: CASSSGRPPGTVEETQYF.

CDR3 sequence: CASSYSPLGRVSYPGELFF. This chain joins TRBV6-2 or TRBV6-3 and TRBJ2-2; TCRdb selects TRBD2, and the lack of DNA leaves this call unchecked. Germline lookup yields CDR1 MNHEY and CDR2 SVGEGT. This CDR3 is built from 19 residues.

The chain carries TRBV10-3 and TRBJ2-2; checking the TCRdb D call of TRBD1 is not possible without DNA. CDR3 length: 14 amino acids. In germline, CDR1 is ENHRY, CDR2 SYGVKD. The CDR3 region is CAISREGASGELFF.

V and J are TRBV7-9 and TRBJ2-1; TCRdb's D call, TRBD1, is unchecked because there is no DNA. Germline V gene lookup returns CDR1 SEHNR and CDR2 FQNEAQ (reference sequence). The CDR3 extends over 16 amino acids. CDR3 region: CASSLGGTADYNEQFF.

The genes are TRBV27 and TRBJ2-2. CDR1 is MNHEY and CDR2 is SMNVEV in the germline V gene (reference sequence). The CDR3 runs to 13 residues. The CDR3 reads CASSYQNTGELFF.

The chain combines TRBV7-3 with TRBJ2-1. There are 11 residues in the CDR3. In germline, CDR1 is SGHTA, CDR2 FQGTGA. CDR3 sequence: CASSLGNEQFF.

This chain joins TRBV15 and TRBJ2-1; as DNA is missing, the TRBD1 call by TCRdb cannot be tested. The CDR3 sequence is 14 residues long. Germline lookup yields CDR1 LNHNV and CDR2 YYDKDF (reference sequence). The CDR3 region is CATSRALDRDEQFF.

The CDR3 reads CASSRFKGEKLFF. The chain uses TRBV7-6 and TRBJ1-4. This CDR3 is 13 amino acids long. CDR1 is SGHVS, CDR2 FNYEAQ, per germline.

The chain links TRBV6-5 to TRBJ2-4; TCRdb designates TRBD1, a call that cannot be tested without DNA. The V gene's germline CDR1 is MNHEY and CDR2 SVGAGI. This CDR3 region has 16 residues. The CDR3 here is CASSLGGGTAKNIQYF.

V and J are TRBV29-1 and TRBJ2-7. Germline values: CDR1 SQVTM, CDR2 ANQGSEA. CDR3 size: 13 residues. The CDR3 here is CSVEDLSSYEQYF.